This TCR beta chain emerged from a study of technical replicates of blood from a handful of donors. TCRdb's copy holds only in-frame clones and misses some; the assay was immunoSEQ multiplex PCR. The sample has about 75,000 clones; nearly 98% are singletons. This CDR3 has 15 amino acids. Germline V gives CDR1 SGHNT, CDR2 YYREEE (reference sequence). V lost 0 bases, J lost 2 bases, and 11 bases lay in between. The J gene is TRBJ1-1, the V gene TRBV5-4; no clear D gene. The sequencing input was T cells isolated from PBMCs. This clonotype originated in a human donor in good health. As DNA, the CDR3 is TGTGCCAGCAGCTTGGCTTGGAGACTAAACACTGAAGCTTTCTTT. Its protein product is CASSLAWRLNTEAFF.